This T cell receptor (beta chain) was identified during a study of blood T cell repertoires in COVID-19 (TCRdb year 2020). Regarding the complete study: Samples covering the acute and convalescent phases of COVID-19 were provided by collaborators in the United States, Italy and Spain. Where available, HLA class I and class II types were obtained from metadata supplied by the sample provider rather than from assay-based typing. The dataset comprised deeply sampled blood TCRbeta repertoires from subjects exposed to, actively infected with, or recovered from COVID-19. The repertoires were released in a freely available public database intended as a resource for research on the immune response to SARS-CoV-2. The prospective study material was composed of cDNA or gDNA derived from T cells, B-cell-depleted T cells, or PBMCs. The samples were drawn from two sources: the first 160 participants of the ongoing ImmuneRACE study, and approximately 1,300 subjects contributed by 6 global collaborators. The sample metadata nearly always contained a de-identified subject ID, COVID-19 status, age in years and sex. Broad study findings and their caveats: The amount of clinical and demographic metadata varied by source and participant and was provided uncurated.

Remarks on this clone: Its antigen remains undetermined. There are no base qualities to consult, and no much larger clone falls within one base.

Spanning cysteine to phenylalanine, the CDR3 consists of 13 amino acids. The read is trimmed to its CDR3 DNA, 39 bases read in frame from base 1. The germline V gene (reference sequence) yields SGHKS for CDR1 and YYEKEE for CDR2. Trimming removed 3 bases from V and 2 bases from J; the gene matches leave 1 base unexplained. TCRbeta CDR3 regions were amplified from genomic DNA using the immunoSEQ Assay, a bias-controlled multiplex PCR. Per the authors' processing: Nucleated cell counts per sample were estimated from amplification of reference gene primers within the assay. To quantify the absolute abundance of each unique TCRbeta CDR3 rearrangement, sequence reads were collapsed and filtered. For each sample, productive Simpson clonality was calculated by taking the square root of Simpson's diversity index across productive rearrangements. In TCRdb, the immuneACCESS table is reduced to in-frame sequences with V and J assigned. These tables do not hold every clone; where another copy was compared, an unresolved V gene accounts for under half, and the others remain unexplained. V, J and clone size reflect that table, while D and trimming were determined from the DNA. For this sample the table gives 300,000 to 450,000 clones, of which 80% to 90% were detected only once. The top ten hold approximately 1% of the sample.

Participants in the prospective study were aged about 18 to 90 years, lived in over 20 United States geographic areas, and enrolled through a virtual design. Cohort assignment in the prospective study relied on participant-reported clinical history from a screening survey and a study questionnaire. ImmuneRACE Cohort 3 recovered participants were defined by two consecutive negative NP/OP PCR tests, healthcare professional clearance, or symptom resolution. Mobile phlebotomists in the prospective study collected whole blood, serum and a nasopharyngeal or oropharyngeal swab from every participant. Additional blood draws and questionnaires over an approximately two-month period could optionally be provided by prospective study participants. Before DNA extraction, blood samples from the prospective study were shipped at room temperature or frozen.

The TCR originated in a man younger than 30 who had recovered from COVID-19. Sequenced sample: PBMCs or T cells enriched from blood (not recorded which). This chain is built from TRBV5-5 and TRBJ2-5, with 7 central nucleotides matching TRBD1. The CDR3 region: CASSSRGQETQYF. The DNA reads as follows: TGTGCCAGCAGCTCCAGGGGGCAAGAGACCCAGTACTTC.